This TCR beta chain was recovered during a study of blood T cell repertoires in COVID-19. This clone has only one observation. Using immunoSEQ multiplex PCR, the repertoire was profiled, and TCRdb retains in-frame clones only, with some absent. This table has hundreds of thousands of clones, about three quarters appearing once. V was clipped by 2 bases and J by 7 bases; unmatched bases: 7. From germline, CDR1 is MGHRA and CDR2 YSYEKL. The CDR3 covers 15 residues. V is TRBV4-1 and J is TRBJ1-5, with 8 bases that match TRBD1. Sequencing input: peripheral blood. The source of this sequence is a woman aged 80 or over with acute or convalescent COVID-19. The CDR3 bases are TGCGCCAGCAGCCAAAGTGGACAGGGAGGCCAGCCCCAGCATTTT. It is translated as CASSQSGQGGQPQHF.